The sequence of this T cell receptor (beta chain) was determined in a study of blood T cell repertoires in COVID-19. Here immunoSEQ multiplex PCR was the method, and the copy in TCRdb shows in-frame clones only, minus some. The sample consists of 190,000 or so clones, around 87% of them appearing once. The ends lost 0 bases at V and 0 bases at J; junction bases unmatched: 7. The CDR3 consists of 18 residues. Germline V gene data show CDR1 as SGHRS and CDR2 as YFSETQ. The sequence was collected from a woman aged 18-30 years who had recovered from COVID-19. The sequencing input was peripheral blood. The chain recombines TRBV5-1 with TRBJ2-4; 9 bases align to TRBD2. CDR3 residues: CASSLAGAGGLAKNIQYF. In DNA, the CDR3 is TGCGCCAGCAGCTTGGCCGGGGCGGGAGGGCTAGCCAAAAACATTCAGTACTTC.